This TCR beta chain was captured in a study of Graves' ophthalmopathy and Graves' hyperthyroidism. Trimming cost V 5 bases and J 6 bases, with 26 bases left between them. The germline CDR1 and CDR2 sequences are SGHVS and FNYEAQ. The CDR3 loop spans 18 amino acids. RNA transcripts provided the template for amplifying TCR beta CDR3 regions. First-round RT-PCR used HTBI primers; second-round multiplex PCR followed. TCRdb used MiXCR to reprocess the multiplex PCR reads, holding one entry per CDR3 protein. The repertoire has 40,000 to 50,000 distinct CDR3 sequences, roughly half of them found once; the top ten carry about 17%.

The sequencing sample was made of peripheral blood. This chain joins TRBV7-6 and TRBJ2-1; unclear D gene. The clonotype comes from an adult man with Graves' ophthalmopathy. CDR3 nucleotide sequence: TGTGCCAGCAGCGTTGAAATCCGGCTCGGGTCCGCAGGCAATGAGCAGTTCTTC. Translated: CASSVEIRLGSAGNEQFF.